This T cell receptor beta chain is drawn from a study of T cell responses to AZD1222 COVID-19 vaccine. Broader study findings: Mostly white British, mostly female donors; authors suggested clonal diversity may be underestimated.

As regards this clone: Antigen specificity is unknown.

Assay: immunoSEQ multiplex PCR; the TCRdb copy retains only in-frame clones and omits some. The sample gives roughly 160,000 clones, 80% to 90% of which show up once; approximately 6.9% is in the top ten. The CDR3 spans 13 residues. V gave up 6 bases and J gave up 4 bases, with 9 bases separating them. Germline V gene data show CDR1 as WNHNN and CDR2 as SYGVQD (reference sequence). The sequencing used peripheral blood, collected on day 0 of AZD1222 vaccination. The origin of this receptor is an adult in good health. The rearrangement joins TRBV10-1 to TRBJ2-2; D is uncertain. In DNA form, the CDR3 reads TGCGCCAGCAGAGGACGGGCCACCGGGGAGCTGTTTTTT. Translated, it gives CASRGRATGELFF.